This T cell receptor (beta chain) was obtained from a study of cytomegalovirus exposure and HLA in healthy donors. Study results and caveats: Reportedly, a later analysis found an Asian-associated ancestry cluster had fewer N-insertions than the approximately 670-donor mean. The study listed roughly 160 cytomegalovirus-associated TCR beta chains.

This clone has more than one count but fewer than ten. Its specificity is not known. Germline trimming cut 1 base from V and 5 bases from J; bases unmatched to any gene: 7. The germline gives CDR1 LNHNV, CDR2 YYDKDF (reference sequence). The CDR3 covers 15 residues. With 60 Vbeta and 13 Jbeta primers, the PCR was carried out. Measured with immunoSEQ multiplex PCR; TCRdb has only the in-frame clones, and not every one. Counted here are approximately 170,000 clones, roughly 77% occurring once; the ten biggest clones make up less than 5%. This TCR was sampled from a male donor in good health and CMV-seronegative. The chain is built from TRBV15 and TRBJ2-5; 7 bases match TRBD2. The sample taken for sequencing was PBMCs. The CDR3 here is CATSRGGVGGETQYF. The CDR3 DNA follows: TGTGCCACCAGCAGAGGAGGGGTCGGGGGGGAGACCCAGTACTTC.